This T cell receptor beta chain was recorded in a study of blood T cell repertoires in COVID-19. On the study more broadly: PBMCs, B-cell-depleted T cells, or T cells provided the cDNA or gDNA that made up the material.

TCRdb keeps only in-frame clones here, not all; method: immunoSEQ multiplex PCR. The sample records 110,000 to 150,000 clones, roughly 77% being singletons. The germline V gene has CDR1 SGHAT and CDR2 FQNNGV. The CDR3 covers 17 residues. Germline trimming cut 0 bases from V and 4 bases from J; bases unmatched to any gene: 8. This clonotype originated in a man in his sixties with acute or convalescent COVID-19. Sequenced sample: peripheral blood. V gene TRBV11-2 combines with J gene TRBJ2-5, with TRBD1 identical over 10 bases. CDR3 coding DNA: TGTGCCAGCAGCTTAGACAACCCGACAGGGGGCGCAGAGACCCAGTACTTC. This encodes CASSLDNPTGGAETQYF.